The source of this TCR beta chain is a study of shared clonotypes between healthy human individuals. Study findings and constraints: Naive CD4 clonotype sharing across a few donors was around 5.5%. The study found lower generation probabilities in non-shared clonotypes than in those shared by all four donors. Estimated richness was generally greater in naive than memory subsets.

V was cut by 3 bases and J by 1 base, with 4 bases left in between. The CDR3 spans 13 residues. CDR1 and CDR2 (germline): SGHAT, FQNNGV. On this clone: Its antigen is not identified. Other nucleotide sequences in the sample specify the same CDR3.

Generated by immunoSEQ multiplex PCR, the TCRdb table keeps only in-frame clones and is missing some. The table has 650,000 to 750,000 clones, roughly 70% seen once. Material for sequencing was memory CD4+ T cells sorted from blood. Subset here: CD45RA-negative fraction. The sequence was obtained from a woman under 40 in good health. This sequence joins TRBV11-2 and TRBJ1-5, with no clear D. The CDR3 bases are TGTGCCAGCAGCTTGTCGAGCAATCAGCCCCAGCATTTT. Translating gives CASSLSSNQPQHF.